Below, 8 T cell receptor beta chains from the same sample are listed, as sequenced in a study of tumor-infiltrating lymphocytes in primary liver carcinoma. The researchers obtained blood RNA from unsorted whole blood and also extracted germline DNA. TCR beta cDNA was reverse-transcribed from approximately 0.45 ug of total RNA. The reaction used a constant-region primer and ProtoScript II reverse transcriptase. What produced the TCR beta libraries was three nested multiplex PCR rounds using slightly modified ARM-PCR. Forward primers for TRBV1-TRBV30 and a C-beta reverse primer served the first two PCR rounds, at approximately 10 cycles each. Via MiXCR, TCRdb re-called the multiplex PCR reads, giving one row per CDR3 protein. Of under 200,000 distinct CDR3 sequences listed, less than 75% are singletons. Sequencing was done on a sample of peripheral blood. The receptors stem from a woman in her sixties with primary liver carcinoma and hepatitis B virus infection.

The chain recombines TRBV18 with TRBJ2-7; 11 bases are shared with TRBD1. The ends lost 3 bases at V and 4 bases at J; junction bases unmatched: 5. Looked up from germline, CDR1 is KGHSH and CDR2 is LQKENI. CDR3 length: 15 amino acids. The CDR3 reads CASSPRTGGEYEQYF. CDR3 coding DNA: TGTGCCAGCTCACCGAGGACAGGGGGCGAATACGAGCAGTACTTC.

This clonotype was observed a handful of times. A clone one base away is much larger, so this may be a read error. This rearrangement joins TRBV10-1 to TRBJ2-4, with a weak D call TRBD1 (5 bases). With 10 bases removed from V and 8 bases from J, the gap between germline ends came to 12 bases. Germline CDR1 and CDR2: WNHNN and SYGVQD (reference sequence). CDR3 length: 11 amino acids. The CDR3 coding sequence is TGCGCCACCCAACCCAGGGACATTCAGTACTTC. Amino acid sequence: CATQPRDIQYF.

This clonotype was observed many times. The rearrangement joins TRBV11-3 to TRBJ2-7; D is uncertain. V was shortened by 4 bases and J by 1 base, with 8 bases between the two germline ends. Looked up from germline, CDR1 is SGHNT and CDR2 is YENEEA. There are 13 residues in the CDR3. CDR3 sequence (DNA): TGTGCCAGCAGCTCCCACCCGTCCTACGAGCAGTACTTC. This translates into CASSSHPSYEQYF.

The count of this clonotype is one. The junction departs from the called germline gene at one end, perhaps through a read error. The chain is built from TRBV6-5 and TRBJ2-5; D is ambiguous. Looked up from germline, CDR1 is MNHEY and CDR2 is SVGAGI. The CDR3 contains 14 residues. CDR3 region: CACSLTISWETQYF. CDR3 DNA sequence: TGTGCCTGCAGTTTAACCATTTCCTGGGAGACCCAGTACTTC.

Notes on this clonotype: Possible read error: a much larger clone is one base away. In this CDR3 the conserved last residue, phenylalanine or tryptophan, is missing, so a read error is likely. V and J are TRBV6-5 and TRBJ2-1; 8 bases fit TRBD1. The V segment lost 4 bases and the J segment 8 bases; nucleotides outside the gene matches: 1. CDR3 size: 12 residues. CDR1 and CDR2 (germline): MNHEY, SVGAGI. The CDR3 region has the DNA TGTGCCAGCAGTTTACAGGGGGATGAGCAGTTCCTC. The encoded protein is CASSLQGDEQFL.

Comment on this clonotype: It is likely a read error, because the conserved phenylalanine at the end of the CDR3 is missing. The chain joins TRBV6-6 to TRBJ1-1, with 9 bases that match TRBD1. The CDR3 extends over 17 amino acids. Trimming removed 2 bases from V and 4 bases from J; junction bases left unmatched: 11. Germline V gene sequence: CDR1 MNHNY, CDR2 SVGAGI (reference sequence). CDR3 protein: CASSYLGTGSCGTEAFS. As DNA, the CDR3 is TGTGCCAGCAGTTACCTGGGGACAGGGTCTTGTGGCACTGAAGCTTTCTCT.

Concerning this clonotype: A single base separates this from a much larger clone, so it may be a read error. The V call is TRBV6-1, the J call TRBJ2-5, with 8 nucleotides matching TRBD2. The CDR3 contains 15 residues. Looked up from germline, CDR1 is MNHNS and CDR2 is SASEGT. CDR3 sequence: CVSREREPYQETQYF. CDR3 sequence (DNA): TGTGTCAGCAGGGAGCGGGAGCCGTACCAAGAGACCCAGTACTTC.

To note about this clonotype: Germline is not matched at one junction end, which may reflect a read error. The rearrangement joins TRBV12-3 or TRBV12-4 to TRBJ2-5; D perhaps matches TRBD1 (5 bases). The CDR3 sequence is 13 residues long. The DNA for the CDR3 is TGTACCAGCAGTTTCGACAGCCGCCGGGCCCAGTACTTC. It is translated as CTSSFDSRRAQYF.